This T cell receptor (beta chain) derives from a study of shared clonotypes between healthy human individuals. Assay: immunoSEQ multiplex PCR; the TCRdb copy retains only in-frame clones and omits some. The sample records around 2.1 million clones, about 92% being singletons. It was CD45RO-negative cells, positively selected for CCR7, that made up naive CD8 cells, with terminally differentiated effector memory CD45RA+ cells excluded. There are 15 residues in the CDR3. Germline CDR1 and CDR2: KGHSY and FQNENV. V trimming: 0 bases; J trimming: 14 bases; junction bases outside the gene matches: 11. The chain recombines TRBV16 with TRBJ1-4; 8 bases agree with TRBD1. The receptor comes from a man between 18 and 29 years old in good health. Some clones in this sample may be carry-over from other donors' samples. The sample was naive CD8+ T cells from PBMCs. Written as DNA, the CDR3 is TGTGCCAGCAGCCAATCGGCGGGCAGGGGGCGCGTTCTGTTTTTT. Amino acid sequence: CASSQSAGRGRVLFF.